The 3 T cell receptor beta chains below come from one sample, sequenced in a study of blood T cells in healthy people across ages (dated by TCRdb to about 2015). The library was generated by 5' RACE. For sequencing, an Illumina HiSeq 2500 was employed. A second PCR of roughly 7 to 11 cycles was performed with a sample-barcoded 5' primer and a J-beta primer mix. In-frame beta chains were kept once TCRdb had trimmed the public reads at Q25 with fastp and called clones with MiXCR. Every CDR3 protein is listed once, alongside the most common genes and DNA of its rows. Present in this sample are about 970,000 distinct CDR3 sequences, roughly 51% of which were seen just once. The biggest ten clones account for 20% to 25% of the sample. The sequencing sample was made of blood. The receptors were sampled from a woman in her fifties or sixties in good health.

V gene TRBV18 combines with J gene TRBJ2-5; D is unresolved. Germline CDR1 is KGHSH and CDR2 is LQKENI. Deletions cut 3 bases from V and 1 base from J, with 6 bases between. The CDR3 spans 13 residues. CDR3 in amino acids: CASSPAPQETQYF. DNA for the CDR3: TGTGCCAGCTCACCTGCTCCCCAAGAGACCCAGTACTTC.

This chain links TRBV29-1 with TRBJ2-3; TRBD1 is a possible D gene (5 bases). The CDR3 sequence is 11 residues long. The ends were cut back, 2 bases at V and 10 bases at J, with 10 bases in the middle. The germline CDR1 and CDR2 sequences are SQVTM and ANQGSEA. The DNA for the CDR3 is TGCAGCGTTGAAAGCTCGACAGCGCAGTATTTT. Translation gives CSVESSTAQYF.

The table lists this clonotype with many counts. A read error may produce the germline difference seen at one junction end. The rearrangement links TRBV5-1 to TRBJ2-7; possibly TRBD1 or TRBD2 for D (5 bases each). Looked up from germline, CDR1 is SGHRS and CDR2 is YFSETQ. The CDR3 is 14 amino acids. CDR3 coding DNA: TGTGCCAGCAGTTCCGGGACCGGAGACTACGAGCAGTACTTC. This encodes CASSSGTGDYEQYF.